The rows below give T cell receptor beta chains drawn from one sample of a study of T-cell memory formation after mild COVID-19. Via MiXCR, TCRdb re-called the 5' RACE reads, giving one row per CDR3 protein. The table includes more than 100,000 distinct CDR3 sequences, approximately 17% detected once. The specimen was PBMCs or a T cell subset sorted from them (not recorded which). The receptors come from a man aged 18 to 29 who had mild COVID-19 (a few samples of this study predate the infection). Cell type and time point are not known. CDR3s include the opening cysteine and the closing phenylalanine or tryptophan. A D gene is named only where the DNA matches it firmly. Clone size is given for some rows only: seen once, a few or many times, or a class if the clone is expanded.

clone size: NA
V gene: TRBV6-5
D gene: NA
J gene: TRBJ1-6
CDR3 DNA: TGTGCCAGCAGTTACTCATCAGGAGAATACTATAATTCACCCCTCCACTTT
CDR3 protein: CASSYSSGEYYNSPLHF

clone size: NA
V gene: TRBV5-6
D gene: NA
J gene: TRBJ1-4
CDR3 DNA: TGTGCCAGCAGCTTGACGGGACTGACGGGTGAAAAACTGTTTTTT
CDR3 protein: CASSLTGLTGEKLFF

clone size: NA
V gene: TRBV3-1
D gene: NA
J gene: TRBJ1-5
CDR3 DNA: TGTGCCAGCAGCCGGGTAGGGAGCAATCAGCCCCAGCATTTT
CDR3 protein: CASSRVGSNQPQHF

clone size: NA
V gene: TRBV3-1
D gene: NA
J gene: TRBJ2-7
CDR3 DNA: TGTGCCAGCAGCCAGATGCCGGGACAATACTACGAGCAGTACTTC
CDR3 protein: CASSQMPGQYYEQYF

clone size: NA
V gene: TRBV6-6
D gene: TRBD2
J gene: TRBJ2-2
CDR3 DNA: TGTGCCAGCAGTTACACCGGGGGGGCCGGCGGGGAGCTGTTTTTT
CDR3 protein: CASSYTGGAGGELFF

clone size: NA
V gene: TRBV7-2
D gene: NA
J gene: TRBJ2-4
CDR3 DNA: TGTGCCAGCAGCTTCAGGGATGGGCAAAACATTCAGTACTTC
CDR3 protein: CASSFRDGQNIQYF

clone size: NA
V gene: TRBV7-2
D gene: TRBD2
J gene: TRBJ2-3
CDR3 DNA: TGTGCCAGCAGCTTAGAAGGCCGGGGGGGCACAGATACGCAGTATTTT
CDR3 protein: CASSLEGRGGTDTQYF

clone size: many
V gene: TRBV20-1
D gene: TRBD2
J gene: TRBJ2-7
CDR3 DNA: TGCAGTGCTGCCCCGGGACTAGCGGCCACCTACGAGCAGTACTTC
CDR3 protein: CSAAPGLAATYEQYF

clone size: NA
V gene: TRBV4-1
D gene: NA
J gene: TRBJ2-3
CDR3 DNA: TGCGCCAGCAGCCCGGGGGACTTTACAGATACGCAGTATTTT
CDR3 protein: CASSPGDFTDTQYF

clone size: few
V gene: TRBV7-3
D gene: NA
J gene: TRBJ2-3
CDR3 DNA: TGTGCCAGCAGCTCTGACCGTCCCGGCACAGATACGCAGTATTTT
CDR3 protein: CASSSDRPGTDTQYF

clone size: few
V gene: TRBV7-9
D gene: TRBD1
J gene: TRBJ2-4
CDR3 DNA: TGTGCCAGCAGCTTCGGTGACAGGGCTGACATTCAGTACTTC
CDR3 protein: CASSFGDRADIQYF

clone size: NA
V gene: TRBV3-1
D gene: NA
J gene: TRBJ2-3
CDR3 DNA: TGTGCCAGCAGCCAAGATTCCCCAGGTCAGGGGCGCACAGATACGCAGTATTTT
CDR3 protein: CASSQDSPGQGRTDTQYF

clone size: NA
V gene: TRBV4-3
D gene: TRBD1
J gene: TRBJ2-6
CDR3 DNA: TGCGCCAGCAGCCAAGATACTTCCGGACAGGGTTGGGCTGGGGCCAACGTCCTGACTTTC
CDR3 protein: CASSQDTSGQGWAGANVLTF

clone size: NA
V gene: TRBV5-1
D gene: NA
J gene: TRBJ2-3
CDR3 DNA: TGCGCCAGCAGCTTGATGGCAGGGGTTCGTACAGATACGCAGTATTTT
CDR3 protein: CASSLMAGVRTDTQYF

clone size: few
V gene: TRBV28
D gene: NA
J gene: TRBJ1-2
CDR3 DNA: TGTGCCAGCAGTGGCTATGGCTACACCTTC
CDR3 protein: CASSGYGYTF

clone size: NA
V gene: TRBV24-1
D gene: NA
J gene: TRBJ2-5
CDR3 DNA: TGTGCCACCCGGGATGGATCCCAAGAGACCCAGTACTTC
CDR3 protein: CATRDGSQETQYF

clone size: NA
V gene: TRBV7-3
D gene: NA
J gene: TRBJ2-7
CDR3 DNA: TGTGCCAGCAGCTTATTAGCAGGGGCCTACGAGCAGTACTTC
CDR3 protein: CASSLLAGAYEQYF

clone size: NA
V gene: TRBV7-8
D gene: NA
J gene: TRBJ2-6
CDR3 DNA: TGTGCCAGCAGCTCGGTCTCTGGGGCCAACGTCCTGACTTTC
CDR3 protein: CASSSVSGANVLTF

clone size: few
V gene: TRBV4-2
D gene: NA
J gene: TRBJ2-5
CDR3 DNA: TGTGCCAGCAGCCAAGATCCATCGGGGGACGAGACCCAGTACTTC
CDR3 protein: CASSQDPSGDETQYF

clone size: NA
V gene: TRBV12-3/TRBV12-4
D gene: TRBD1
J gene: TRBJ1-4
CDR3 DNA: TGTGCCAGCAGTCGATTTACAGGGGGACGGGAAAAACTGTTTTTT
CDR3 protein: CASSRFTGGREKLFF

clone size: few
V gene: TRBV6-6
D gene: NA
J gene: TRBJ1-4
CDR3 DNA: TGTGCCAGCAGTTACAGGGGAGATGGCGAAAAACTGTTTTTT
CDR3 protein: CASSYRGDGEKLFF

clone size: NA
V gene: TRBV12-3/TRBV12-4
D gene: NA
J gene: TRBJ1-2
CDR3 DNA: TGTGCCAGCACCAGTCAGGGTTTGGGCTATGGCTACACCTTC
CDR3 protein: CASTSQGLGYGYTF

clone size: NA
V gene: TRBV5-1
D gene: NA
J gene: TRBJ2-7
CDR3 DNA: TGCGCCAGCAGCCCGCACGGGTTCTACGAGCAGTACTTC
CDR3 protein: CASSPHGFYEQYF

clone size: few
V gene: TRBV12-3/TRBV12-4
D gene: NA
J gene: TRBJ2-3
CDR3 DNA: TGTGCCAGCAGCCCGGGCGCCCGGACTCATACGCAGTATTTT
CDR3 protein: CASSPGARTHTQYF

clone size: NA
V gene: TRBV7-2
D gene: NA
J gene: TRBJ1-2
CDR3 DNA: TGTGCCAGCAGCCCCCGCAGACAGACCTATGGCTACACCTTC
CDR3 protein: CASSPRRQTYGYTF

clone size: few
V gene: TRBV10-3
D gene: NA
J gene: TRBJ2-5
CDR3 DNA: TGTGCCATCAGTGACCGGGAGCTAGAGACCCAGTACTTC
CDR3 protein: CAISDRELETQYF

clone size: many
V gene: TRBV20-1
D gene: NA
J gene: TRBJ2-3
CDR3 DNA: TGCAGTGCACCTTACCTAAGCACAGATACGCAGTATTTT
CDR3 protein: CSAPYLSTDTQYF